Listed below are T cell receptor beta chains from one sample, sequenced in a study of cytomegalovirus exposure and HLA in healthy donors. Profiled with immunoSEQ multiplex PCR; TCRdb holds only in-frame clones, not every one. The profile shows fewer than 250,000 clones, roughly 80% of them singletons. The sequenced sample consisted of PBMCs. These receptors originate from a male donor in good health and CMV-seropositive. CDR3s include the opening cysteine and the closing phenylalanine or tryptophan. The D gene is left open where the match is weak.

D: TRBD1
V: TRBV5-8
J: TRBJ1-6
CDR3: CASSLGQGYNSPLHF
DNA: TGTGCCAGCAGCTTAGGACAGGGCTATAATTCACCCCTCCACTTT

D: .
V: TRBV5-4
J: TRBJ2-3
CDR3: CASSLGGQSTDTQYF
DNA: TGTGCCAGCAGCTTGGGGGGGCAGAGCACAGATACGCAGTATTTT

D: TRBD1
V: TRBV18
J: TRBJ2-7
CDR3: CASSPPQGDEQYF
DNA: TGTGCCAGCTCACCCCCACAGGGGGACGAGCAGTACTTC

D: TRBD1
V: TRBV5-1
J: TRBJ2-2
CDR3: CASSLGQGGITGELFF
DNA: TGCGCCAGCAGCTTGGGACAGGGGGGGATCACCGGGGAGCTGTTTTTT

D: TRBD1
V: TRBV6-5
J: TRBJ2-7
CDR3: CASRLQGQGAREQYF
DNA: TGTGCCAGCAGGCTTCAAGGACAGGGGGCGAGAGAGCAGTACTTC

D: .
V: TRBV2
J: TRBJ2-2
CDR3: CASSEGEAGELFF
DNA: TGTGCCAGCAGTGAAGGGGAGGCCGGGGAGCTGTTTTTT

D: .
V: TRBV6-6
J: TRBJ1-5
CDR3: CASSYRSDNQPQHF
DNA: TGTGCCAGCAGTTACCGATCAGATAATCAGCCCCAGCATTTT

D: TRBD2
V: TRBV19
J: TRBJ2-1
CDR3: CASSLGPSGSRGEQFF
DNA: TGTGCCAGTAGCCTTGGTCCTAGCGGGAGTCGAGGTGAGCAGTTCTTC

D: .
V: TRBV6-5
J: TRBJ2-1
CDR3: CASGAESYNEQFF
DNA: TGTGCCAGCGGAGCGGAGTCCTACAATGAGCAGTTCTTC

D: TRBD1
V: TRBV5-6
J: TRBJ2-5
CDR3: CASSRYDRDQETQYF
DNA: TGTGCCAGCAGCCGGTACGACAGGGACCAAGAGACCCAGTACTTC

D: TRBD1
V: TRBV5-6
J: TRBJ2-1
CDR3: CASSLGTGSYNEQFF
DNA: TGTGCCAGCAGCTTGGGGACAGGCTCCTACAATGAGCAGTTCTTC

D: .
V: TRBV7-9
J: TRBJ2-3
CDR3: CASTPRDTQYF
DNA: TGTGCCAGCACCCCACGGGATACGCAGTATTTT

D: TRBD1
V: TRBV28
J: TRBJ2-7
CDR3: CASSLKNRGSFYSEQYF
DNA: TGTGCCAGCAGTTTAAAAAACAGGGGGTCATTTTATAGCGAGCAGTACTTC